Following are 30 T cell receptor beta chains from one sample sequenced in a study of blood T cell repertoires in COVID-19. Clones were sequenced by immunoSEQ multiplex PCR, and TCRdb holds only the in-frame ones, with some missing. Of 130,000 to 150,000 clones in the sample, roughly 85% were seen once. Material for sequencing was peripheral blood. Receptors were obtained from a man in his sixties with acute or convalescent COVID-19.

The chain is built from TRBV25-1 and TRBJ2-1; weak D call: TRBD1 (6 bases). Trimming pared 8 bases from V and 3 bases from J, leaving 14 bases between. The CDR3 spans 14 residues. Germline V gene lookup returns CDR1 MGHDK and CDR2 SYGVNS. The CDR3 DNA reads TGTGCCAGCTATTCCGGGACAATCTACAATGAGCAGTTCTTC. Its translation: CASYSGTIYNEQFF. The complete variable domain, with remaining parts taken from reference TRBV25-1 and TRBJ2-1, reads EADIYQTPRYLVIGTGKKITLECSQTMGHDKMYWYQQDPGMELHLIHYSYGVNSTEKGDLSSESTVSRIRTEHFPLTLESARPSHTSQYLCASYSGTIYNEQFFGPGTRLTVL.

The V gene is TRBV4-3, the J gene TRBJ2-7; TRBD1 matches at 11 bases. Germline CDR1 and CDR2: LGHNA and YSLEER. The CDR3 has 15 amino acids. V dropped 4 bases and J dropped 4; count of bases not matched to a gene: 6. CDR3 coding DNA: TGCGCCAGCAGCCGCGGGACAGGGGGGGATTACGAGCAGTACTTC. Translated, it gives CASSRGTGGDYEQYF.

This clone was observed a handful of times. The chain combines TRBV4-1 with TRBJ2-1, with D unresolved. Deletions cut 0 bases from V and 1 base from J, with 19 bases between. CDR1 is MGHRA, CDR2 YSYEKL, per germline. The CDR3 totals 19 residues. The CDR3 protein is CASSQDAPYTSSSYNEQFF. The CDR3 DNA is TGCGCCAGCAGCCAAGACGCACCCTACACCTCTAGTTCCTACAATGAGCAGTTCTTC.

There are a few counts of this clone. Within the sample, other DNA sequences also encode this same CDR3. The V gene is TRBV6-6, the J gene TRBJ1-1; no clear D gene. There are 13 residues in the CDR3. V was shortened by 0 bases and J by 1 base, with 3 bases between the two germline ends. Germline V gene sequence: CDR1 MNHNY, CDR2 SVGAGI (reference sequence). CDR3 in amino acids: CASSYSQNTEAFF. DNA of the CDR3: TGTGCCAGCAGTTACTCCCAGAACACTGAAGCTTTCTTT.

The CDR3 DNA reads TGTGCCAGCTCATTACGACAGGGGGCTTCCACAGATACGCAGTATTTT. Its protein is CASSLRQGASTDTQYF. V is TRBV18 and J is TRBJ2-3, with 10 bases identical to TRBD1. Germline loops: CDR1 KGHSH, CDR2 LQKENI. V lost 5 bases, J lost 2 bases, and 7 bases stayed unmatched. This CDR3 is 16 amino acids long.

The sample holds one count of this clone. The CDR3: CASSEFFPLELTQYF. As DNA, the CDR3 is TGTGCCAGCAGTGAATTTTTTCCTCTCGAGCTTACGCAGTATTTT. This chain uses TRBV6-1 with TRBJ2-3; D unclear. The CDR3 length is 15 residues. In germline, CDR1 is MNHNS, CDR2 SASEGT. Trimming stripped 2 bases from V and 8 bases from J, with 17 bases between.

This chain joins TRBV19 and TRBJ1-5; the match to TRBD1 covers 7 bases. Germline CDR1 LNHDA, CDR2 SQIVND (reference sequence). The CDR3 loop spans 13 amino acids. The J segment lost 3 bases and the V segment lost 9 bases, leaving 5 bases of the junction unmatched. The CDR3 reads CASRTGVNQPQHF. In nucleotides, the CDR3 is TGTGCCAGCAGAACAGGGGTCAATCAGCCCCAGCATTTT.

The rearrangement links TRBV15 to TRBJ1-1, with 8 bases identical to TRBD1. The V and J ends lost 1 base and 5 bases, in that order; junction bases with no gene match: 9. The CDR3 covers 16 residues. Germline V gives CDR1 LNHNV, CDR2 YYDKDF (reference sequence). DNA of the CDR3: TGTGCCACCAGCAGAGTGGTAGGCAGGGGGCAAACTGAAGCTTTCTTT. Protein product: CATSRVVGRGQTEAFF.

The chain is built from TRBV28 and TRBJ2-1; TRBD2 matches at 7 bases. The CDR3 length is 14 residues. Germline values: CDR1 MDHEN, CDR2 SYDVKM. The ends lost 6 bases at V and 4 bases at J; junction bases unmatched: 6. The CDR3 coding sequence is TGTGCCAGCAGCCCGGGACTAATGTACAATGAGCAGTTCTTC. It is translated as CASSPGLMYNEQFF.

The chain uses TRBV5-8 and TRBJ1-5; 9 bases align to TRBD1. Unmatched junction bases numbered 10, after V lost 4 bases and J lost 11 bases. The CDR3 runs to 14 residues. Germline loops: CDR1 SGHTS, CDR2 YDEGEE. The CDR3 spells CASSDRTGVKAQHF. The DNA for the CDR3 is TGTGCCAGCAGCGACCGGACAGGGGTGAAAGCCCAGCATTTT.

The chain combines TRBV9 with TRBJ2-5; 7 bases line up with TRBD2. The CDR3 has 14 residues. The V segment lost 0 bases and the J segment 5 bases; nucleotides outside the gene matches: 4. Germline V CDR1 and CDR2: SGDLS, YYNGEE. This CDR3 reads CASSVAGGSETQYF. DNA of the CDR3: TGTGCCAGCAGCGTAGCGGGAGGTTCTGAGACCCAGTACTTC.

This chain joins TRBV19 and TRBJ2-1; D is unclear. The CDR3 has 14 amino acids. In germline, CDR1 is LNHDA, CDR2 SQIVND (reference sequence). With 7 bases removed from V and 7 bases from J, the gap between germline ends came to 17 bases. CDR3 DNA: TGTGCCAGTACCCCCGGTGCTAGACCGAATGAGCAGTTCTTC. It yields the protein CASTPGARPNEQFF.

This clone was seen only a few times. J is TRBJ1-5 and V is TRBV7-6; D uncertain. V gave up 1 base and J gave up 3 bases, with 10 bases separating them. Looked up from germline, CDR1 is SGHVS and CDR2 is FNYEAQ. The CDR3 sequence is 15 residues long. CDR3 nucleotides: TGTGCCAGCAGCTTAGAGGAGGGATTCAATCAGCCCCAGCATTTT. Translating gives CASSLEEGFNQPQHF.

The chain joins TRBV19 to TRBJ1-3, with a possible D match to TRBD1 (6 bases). Germline CDR1 is LNHDA and CDR2 is SQIVND (reference sequence). This CDR3 comprises 16 residues. Trimming removed 6 bases at V and 0 bases at J, with 15 bases between. The CDR3 reads CASRPGTKSSGNTIYF. DNA of the CDR3: TGTGCCAGTAGACCCGGGACAAAGAGCTCTGGAAACACCATATATTTT.

The chain couples TRBV10-3 to TRBJ2-1; D unresolved. Germline V lookup: CDR1 ENHRY, CDR2 SYGVKD. V was trimmed by 8 bases and J by 8 bases, leaving 13 bases between them. The CDR3 consists of 12 residues. CDR3 sequence reads: CAIAGSSDEQFF. CDR3 coding DNA: TGTGCCATCGCAGGCAGCTCCGATGAGCAGTTCTTC.

The genes are TRBV4-1 and TRBJ1-2; D not resolved. V was trimmed by 0 bases and J by 4 bases, leaving 15 bases between them. The CDR3 contains 16 residues. From germline, CDR1 is MGHRA and CDR2 YSYEKL. This chain's CDR3 is CASSQDGSGPFYGYTF. CDR3 DNA sequence: TGCGCCAGCAGCCAAGACGGTAGCGGCCCCTTCTATGGCTACACCTTC.

V usage is TRBV4-1 and J usage is TRBJ1-5; maybe TRBD1 (5 bases). Trimming shortened V by 2 bases and J by 5 bases, and 13 bases separated the two germline ends. In germline, CDR1 is MGHRA, CDR2 YSYEKL. This CDR3 has 15 amino acids. In nucleotides, the CDR3 is TGCGCCAGCAGCCAAACATCAGGGCCCTATCAGCCCCAGCATTTT. This codes for CASSQTSGPYQPQHF.

Remarks on this clone: One end of the junction varies from germline; a read error may be responsible. The V call is TRBV10-3, the J call TRBJ2-2; 7 positions agree with TRBD1. This CDR3 contains 15 residues. CDR1 ENHRY and CDR2 SYGVKD come from the germline V gene. CDR3 sequence: CAINERGHDSGELFF. As DNA, the CDR3 is TGTGCCATCAATGAGAGGGGGCACGATTCCGGGGAGCTGTTTTTT.

V usage is TRBV5-1 and J usage is TRBJ1-2, with 11 positions matching TRBD1. Germline loops: CDR1 SGHRS, CDR2 YFSETQ. The V gene end was trimmed by 4 bases and the J gene end by 5 bases; junction bases not matched to a gene: 4. The CDR3 is made up of 14 amino acids. This CDR3 reads CASSAGQGEYGYTF. The CDR3 nucleotides are TGCGCCAGCAGCGCGGGACAGGGGGAGTATGGCTACACCTTC.

The chain combines TRBV6-2 or TRBV6-3 with TRBJ1-2; D might be TRBD1 (5 bases). This CDR3 contains 17 residues. V was shortened by 0 bases and J by 4 bases, with 18 bases between the two germline ends. Germline values: CDR1 MNHEY, CDR2 SVGEGT. The CDR3 loop reads CASSYSSQGAISYGYTF. The CDR3 bases are TGTGCCAGCAGTTACTCGAGCCAGGGTGCTATCTCCTATGGCTACACCTTC.

J is TRBJ2-3 and V is TRBV5-1, with 12 nucleotides matching TRBD2. After removal of 6 bases from V and 0 bases from J, the junction contained 11 bases not matched to a gene. This CDR3 has 18 amino acids. CDR1 and CDR2 from the germline V gene are SGHRS and YFSETQ. Here the CDR3 reads CASTKLAGGWTSTDTQYF. CDR3 coding DNA: TGCGCCAGCACGAAACTAGCGGGAGGCTGGACTAGCACAGATACGCAGTATTTT.

The rearrangement links TRBV28 to TRBJ1-2; 7 nucleotides align to TRBD1. The J segment lost 4 bases and the V segment lost 4 bases, leaving 6 bases of the junction unmatched. Germline V gene sequence: CDR1 MDHEN, CDR2 SYDVKM. This CDR3 contains 14 residues. CDR3 sequence: CASSSGTAFYGYTF. CDR3 bases: TGTGCCAGCAGTTCGGGGACAGCCTTCTATGGCTACACCTTC.

The rearrangement uses TRBV9 and TRBJ2-2; the match to TRBD2 covers 9 bases. V shed 3 bases and J 6 bases; nucleotides not matched to a gene: 9. Germline lookup yields CDR1 SGDLS and CDR2 YYNGEE. The CDR3 totals 16 residues. CDR3 in amino acids: CASSAPGTSRAGELFF. DNA for the CDR3: TGTGCCAGCAGCGCACCCGGGACTAGCCGAGCCGGGGAGCTGTTTTTT.

J is TRBJ2-1 and V is TRBV6-5, with 12 nucleotides matching TRBD2. The CDR3 sequence is 14 residues long. V trimming: 6 bases; J trimming: 10 bases; junction bases outside the gene matches: 7. CDR1 is MNHEY and CDR2 is SVGAGI in the germline V gene. The CDR3 loop is CASRMTSGSWEQFF. CDR3 coding DNA: TGTGCCAGCAGGATGACTAGCGGGAGCTGGGAGCAGTTCTTC.

The genes are TRBV5-8 and TRBJ1-5; 7 bases are a match to TRBD1. J was trimmed by 2 bases and V by 3 bases; bases with no gene match: 14. This CDR3 is 18 amino acids long. Germline loops: CDR1 SGHTS, CDR2 YDEGEE. CDR3 loop: CASSWSASRQGRNQPQHF. Here the CDR3 DNA reads TGTGCCAGCAGCTGGAGTGCTTCCCGACAGGGACGCAATCAGCCCCAGCATTTT.

The CDR3, as DNA: TGTGCCAGCTCATTGGCCAGATCTGGCATTCAGTACTTC. Amino acids: CASSLARSGIQYF. The J gene is TRBJ2-4, the V gene TRBV18; the D is unclear. The CDR3 has 13 amino acids. From germline, CDR1 is KGHSH and CDR2 LQKENI. The V end was cut by 5 bases, the J end by 9 bases, with 14 bases between.

V and J are TRBV19 and TRBJ2-3; D not resolved. From germline, CDR1 is LNHDA and CDR2 SQIVND (reference sequence). The CDR3 runs 15 residues. Deletions cut 3 bases from V and 2 bases from J, with 12 bases between. The CDR3 loop is CASSISRVPTDTQYF. DNA of the CDR3: TGTGCCAGTAGTATTAGTCGGGTTCCCACAGATACGCAGTATTTT.

This chain uses TRBV28 with TRBJ1-3, with D unresolved. CDR1 is MDHEN, CDR2 SYDVKM, per germline. CDR3 size: 18 residues. V shed 4 bases and J shed 4 bases, with 23 bases lying between them. The CDR3 DNA reads as TGTGCCAGCAGTTCCTCCCCGGGGTCCAGGCGAGGGGGAAACACCATATATTTT. It is translated as CASSSSPGSRRGGNTIYF.

The chain couples TRBV14 to TRBJ1-4, with D perhaps TRBD1 (5 bases). V was clipped by 0 bases and J by 8 bases, with 16 bases between them. Germline CDR1 and CDR2: SGHDN and FVKESK. The CDR3 loop spans 16 amino acids. CDR3 in amino acids: CASSQDGQGSFEKLFF. CDR3 DNA: TGTGCCAGCAGCCAAGATGGGCAGGGATCATTCGAAAAACTGTTTTTT.

The gene calls are TRBV18 and TRBJ1-5; TRBD1 matches 11 bases. Losses at the gene ends were 1 base for V and 6 bases for J; bases not matched to a gene: 2. The CDR3 is made up of 15 amino acids. Per germline, CDR1 KGHSH and CDR2 LQKENI. This chain's CDR3 is CASSPQGTGGQPQHF. The CDR3 DNA follows: TGTGCCAGCTCACCACAGGGGACAGGGGGTCAGCCCCAGCATTTT. Full variable domain (outside the CDR3, taken from reference TRBV18 and TRBJ1-5): NAGVMQNPRHLVRRRGQEARLRCSPMKGHSHVYWYRQLPEEGLKFMVYLQKENIIDESGMPKERFSAEFPKEGPSILRIQQVVRGDSAAYFCASSPQGTGGQPQHFGDGTRLSIL.